This TCR beta chain was profiled in a study of T cell changes during pregnancy in multiple sclerosis. This CDR3 spans 14 amino acids. Looked up from germline, CDR1 is GTSNPN and CDR2 is SVGIG (reference sequence). V lost 5 bases to trimming and J lost 7 bases, with 15 bases between them. The method was immunoSEQ multiplex PCR; TCRdb's version includes in-frame clones alone and lacks a portion of them. The profile shows 38,000 or so clones, 93% of them singletons. The TCR sequence derives from a female donor with multiple sclerosis, enrolled in a pregnancy study. This material consisted of CD4+ T cells from peripheral blood mononuclear cells, taken in the first trimester of pregnancy. The chain employs TRBV30 and TRBJ1-6, with TRBD1 as a possible D gene (6 bases). The CDR3 coding sequence is TGTGCCTGGGGACAGTCGGTGGTGAATTCACCCCTCCACTTT. Protein: CAWGQSVVNSPLHF.